The 25 T cell receptor beta chains presented below share a single source sample, sequenced in a study of cytomegalovirus exposure and HLA in healthy donors. Libraries were prepared by immunoSEQ multiplex PCR; TCRdb keeps only in-frame clonotypes and omits some of them. Of under 150,000 clones in the sample, more than 75% are singletons; the top ten hold around 10%. Sequencing was carried out using PBMCs. These receptors were taken from a man aged 18 to 35 in good health and CMV-seropositive.

The J gene is TRBJ1-1, the V gene TRBV5-1; D not certain. CDR3 length equals 12 residues. Germline V gives CDR1 SGHRS, CDR2 YFSETQ. V dropped 4 bases and J dropped 4 bases, with 8 bases sitting between them. The CDR3 sequence: CASSQVGTEAFF. The CDR3 coding sequence is TGCGCCAGCAGCCAGGTCGGCACTGAAGCTTTCTTT.

The chain couples TRBV5-1 to TRBJ2-4, with D unresolved. V lost 1 base and J 5 bases, leaving 13 bases between the germline ends. Germline V gene data show CDR1 as SGHRS and CDR2 as YFSETQ. The CDR3 has 15 amino acids. CDR3 DNA sequence: TGCGCCAGCAGCTTGCAGCCCGGTCAGGAAAACATTCAGTACTTC. This encodes CASSLQPGQENIQYF.

The chain has TRBV4-2 and TRBJ2-1, with D perhaps TRBD1 (6 bases). CDR1 and CDR2 from the germline V gene are LGHNA and YNFKEQ. The CDR3 spans 17 residues. Trimming left V 2 bases short and J 7 bases short, with 21 bases between. CDR3 coding DNA: TGTGCCAGCAGCCAACCCACAGAGGGGGTCATGAGTAATGAGCAGTTCTTC. Amino acids: CASSQPTEGVMSNEQFF.

In this sample, this clone turned up once. This chain links TRBV2 with TRBJ2-5; D perhaps matches TRBD2 (6 bases). CDR3 size: 14 residues. Trimming cost V 1 base and J 2 bases, with 8 bases left between them. CDR1 and CDR2 (germline): SNHLY, FYNNEI. CDR3 amino acids: CASSEGGEQETQYF. In DNA, the CDR3 is TGTGCCAGCAGTGAAGGCGGGGAGCAAGAGACCCAGTACTTC.

The rearrangement joins TRBV4-1 to TRBJ2-1; 8 nucleotides match TRBD1. There are 13 residues in the CDR3. Germline values: CDR1 MGHRA, CDR2 YSYEKL. V shed 4 bases and J 8 bases; nucleotides not matched to a gene: 4. CDR3 sequence: CASSPTTGDEQFF. The CDR3 DNA reads TGCGCCAGCAGCCCCACGACAGGGGATGAGCAGTTCTTC.

This clone was seen only a few times. This chain connects TRBV18 to TRBJ1-1; no clear D gene. CDR3 length: 13 amino acids. Germline V lookup: CDR1 KGHSH, CDR2 LQKENI. V was pared by 6 bases and J by 1 base, with 9 bases between. CDR3 residues: CASSPRENTEAFF. As DNA, the CDR3 is TGTGCCAGCTCTCCTCGGGAGAACACTGAAGCTTTCTTT.

This chain links TRBV6-1 with TRBJ1-2; no definite D call. V gave up 2 bases and J gave up 4 bases, with 11 bases separating them. CDR1 MNHNS and CDR2 SASEGT come from the germline V gene. The CDR3 has 14 amino acids. Here the CDR3 reads CASSERSGVYGYTF. The CDR3 nucleotides read TGTGCCAGCAGTGAACGGTCAGGTGTCTATGGCTACACCTTC.

The chain carries TRBV5-1 and TRBJ2-3; TRBD2 aligns across 9 bases. Germline lookup yields CDR1 SGHRS and CDR2 YFSETQ. Trimming cost V 0 bases and J 8 bases; bases outside gene matches: 7. CDR3 length: 15 residues. The CDR3 coding sequence is TGCGCCAGCAGCTTGGAGCGGGGGGAGTGGGGTACGCAGTATTTT. Encoded protein: CASSLERGEWGTQYF.

The chain has TRBV4-2 and TRBJ1-4; TRBD1 is a possible D gene (6 bases). This CDR3 region has 16 residues. Germline V gene sequence: CDR1 LGHNA, CDR2 YNFKEQ. Trimming stripped 8 bases from V and 4 bases from J, with 20 bases between. CDR3 in amino acids: CASDHGPTGNNEKLFF. The CDR3 DNA is TGTGCCAGCGACCATGGGCCGACAGGCAATAATGAAAAACTGTTTTTT.

The rearrangement joins TRBV5-6 to TRBJ1-2, with 7 bases matching TRBD1. Trimming cost V 7 bases and J 6 bases; bases outside gene matches: 9. CDR3 size: 13 residues. CDR1 SGHDT and CDR2 YYEEEE come from the germline V gene. Here the CDR3 reads CASDSRGQNGYTF. CDR3 DNA sequence: TGTGCCAGCGACTCAAGGGGGCAGAATGGCTACACCTTC. Full variable domain (missing parts from reference TRBV5-6 and TRBJ1-2): DAGVTQSPTHLIKTRGQQVTLRCSPKSGHDTVSWYQQALGQGPQFIFQYYEEEERQRGNFPDRFSGHQFPNYSSELNVNALLLGDSALYLCASDSRGQNGYTFGSGTRLTVV.

The rearrangement links TRBV19 to TRBJ1-5, with 7 bases that match TRBD1. J lost 9 bases, V lost 3 bases, and 14 bases had no gene match. CDR1 LNHDA and CDR2 SQIVND come from the germline V gene (reference sequence). The CDR3 length is 16 residues. The CDR3 DNA reads as TGTGCCAGTAGTATTAGTTGGGGACAGAGCCTGGGGCCCCAGCATTTT. Translated, it gives CASSISWGQSLGPQHF.

The chain employs TRBV7-3 and TRBJ2-5, with TRBD2 matching 8 bases. The CDR3 has 13 amino acids. Trimming removed 5 bases from V and 4 bases from J; junction bases left unmatched: 3. Germline CDR1 and CDR2: SGHTA and FQGTGA. CDR3 bases: TGTGCCAGCAGCCGTGGGACTAGAGAGACCCAGTACTTC. Protein sequence: CASSRGTRETQYF.

The chain is built from TRBV11-2 and TRBJ1-2, with TRBD1 matching 11 bases. The CDR3 spans 16 residues. V lost 2 bases to trimming and J lost 4 bases; unmatched junction nucleotides: 6. Looked up from germline, CDR1 is SGHAT and CDR2 is FQNNGV. DNA of the CDR3: TGTGCCAGCAGCTTACGGACAGGGGGCGAGAGCTATGGCTACACCTTC. Its translation: CASSLRTGGESYGYTF.

This clone has a single count. The chain recombines TRBV5-8 with TRBJ2-1, with 16 bases fitting TRBD2. This CDR3 is built from 18 residues. V shed 5 bases and J 6 bases; nucleotides not matched to a gene: 11. From germline, CDR1 is SGHTS and CDR2 YDEGEE. Here the CDR3 DNA reads TGTGCCAGCAGATTTACAAGCGGGACTAGCGGGGGGGGCAATGAGCAGTTCTTC. It is translated as CASRFTSGTSGGGNEQFF.

This clone is a singleton in its sample. This sequence joins TRBV10-2 and TRBJ2-3; 7 bases line up with TRBD2. Germline CDR1 is WSHSY and CDR2 is SAAADI. The CDR3 is 13 amino acids. The ends lost 3 bases at V and 15 bases at J; junction bases unmatched: 12. CDR3 nucleotides: TGCGCCAGCAGTGATCTTAGGGCGGGAGAAGTTTATTTT. It specifies CASSDLRAGEVYF.

A word on this clone: The junction departs from germline at one end; a sequencing error may be responsible. The genes are TRBV7-7 and TRBJ2-7, with D hard to call. The CDR3 is 14 amino acids. Germline CDR1 SSHAT, CDR2 FNYEAQ (reference sequence). DNA for the CDR3: TGTGCTAGCAGCCTAAGCTTACAGAACTCCCAGCAGTACTTC. This codes for CASSLSLQNSQQYF.

The gene calls are TRBV28 and TRBJ2-5; TRBD1 aligns across 11 bases. The CDR3 loop spans 19 amino acids. The J segment lost 5 bases and the V segment lost 6 bases, leaving 20 bases of the junction unmatched. The V gene's germline CDR1 is MDHEN and CDR2 SYDVKM. The CDR3 bases are TGTGCCAGCAGCAATGCTGGACAGGGGGCCGGGGCGGCACGGGAGACCCAGTACTTC. Translation gives CASSNAGQGAGAARETQYF.

CDR3 coding DNA: TGTGCCAGCAGCTTACAGGGGGGAGAGACCCAGTACTTC. Protein sequence: CASSLQGGETQYF. The chain recombines TRBV5-6 with TRBJ2-5, with TRBD1 matching over 8 bases. V shed 2 bases, J shed 4 bases, and the junction held 1 base outside the gene matches. Germline-derived CDR1 and CDR2 are SGHDT and YYEEEE. This CDR3 has 13 amino acids.

This sequence joins TRBV27 and TRBJ1-1; D remains ambiguous. V lost 2 bases, J lost 3 bases, and 7 bases lay in between. Germline assignment: CDR1 MNHEY and CDR2 SMNVEV (reference sequence). The CDR3 has 13 amino acids. The CDR3 nucleotides are TGTGCCAGCAGTTTAGGCGGGGACACTGAAGCTTTCTTT. It codes for CASSLGGDTEAFF.

This sequence joins TRBV2 and TRBJ2-1, with 7 bases aligning to TRBD1. Germline CDR1 SNHLY, CDR2 FYNNEI. CDR3 size: 17 residues. With 5 bases clipped from V and 0 bases from J, the junction kept 10 bases outside the gene matches. The DNA of the CDR3 is TGTGCCAGCAGTTCAACAGGGGCGCCAAGCTCCTACAATGAGCAGTTCTTC. Translation: CASSSTGAPSSYNEQFF.

The J gene is TRBJ1-2, the V gene TRBV10-3; D unclear. Deletions cut 3 bases from V and 1 base from J, with 9 bases between. This CDR3 has 14 amino acids. Germline V CDR1 and CDR2: ENHRY, SYGVKD. The CDR3 DNA reads TGTGCCATCAGTGACTGGCCGAATAACTATGGCTACACCTTC. This encodes CAISDWPNNYGYTF.

This clone was recorded only once. The rearrangement links TRBV6-5 to TRBJ2-7; 10 bases agree with TRBD2. Germline CDR1 MNHEY, CDR2 SVGAGI. CDR3 length: 14 residues. Germline trimming cut 0 bases from V and 6 bases from J; bases unmatched to any gene: 2. The CDR3, as DNA: TGTGCCAGCAGTTACTCGGCTAGCGGGAGCGAGCAGTACTTC. Amino acid sequence: CASSYSASGSEQYF.

This sequence joins TRBV7-3 and TRBJ2-2, with D unclear. CDR1 and CDR2 (germline): SGHTA, FQGTGA. The CDR3 runs 12 residues. Trimming cost V 3 bases and J 7 bases, with 6 bases left between them. The CDR3 bases are TGTGCCAGCAGCTTTTCTAGCGGGGAGCTGTTTTTT. Translation: CASSFSSGELFF.

This clone was seen only a few times. This sequence joins TRBV5-1 and TRBJ2-7; no reliable D call. The V end was cut by 1 base, the J end by 2 bases, with 10 bases between. Germline lookup yields CDR1 SGHRS and CDR2 YFSETQ. The CDR3 has 14 residues. CDR3 sequence: CASSLSSRTYEQYF. CDR3 nucleotides: TGCGCCAGCAGCTTGTCTAGTCGTACCTACGAGCAGTACTTC.

The chain couples TRBV14 to TRBJ1-2, with D maybe TRBD1 (6 bases). In germline, CDR1 is SGHDN, CDR2 FVKESK. The CDR3 is 15 amino acids. Trimming pared 1 base from V and 7 bases from J, leaving 16 bases between. DNA of the CDR3: TGTGCCAGCAGCCAAGTTTCTGGGGGCCGAAGTGGCTACACCTTC. Amino acids: CASSQVSGGRSGYTF.